This T cell receptor (beta chain) was sequenced for a study of T cells in Graves' hyperthyroidism and ophthalmopathy. Findings and caveats of the study: Through a model of 13 V-J features, ophthalmopathy was separated from stable hyperthyroidism.

This CDR3 comprises 15 residues. From germline, CDR1 is SGHTA and CDR2 FQGNSA. After removal of 5 bases from V and 9 bases from J, the junction contained 9 bases not matched to a gene. Clinical symptoms, serum thyroxine, TRAb, thyroid ultrasound and orbital computed tomography established diagnosis. This blood was taken when hyperthyroidism was first diagnosed, before any ophthalmopathy symptoms existed. Using 9.5 to 10 ml of fresh peripheral blood, PBMCs were prepared. Authors of the study amplified TCR beta CDR3 regions from RNA transcripts. The TCR CDR3 first-round RT-PCR relied on the HTBI primer set. TCRdb re-called the multiplex PCR reads through MiXCR, storing one row per CDR3 protein. The table records hundreds of thousands of distinct CDR3 sequences, 15% to 20% of them present only once. This clonotype was counted many times. What it binds is unknown.

The chain is built from TRBV7-2 and TRBJ1-6, with 8 bases matching TRBD1. This TCR was sampled from a woman between 45 and 65 years old with Graves' hyperthyroidism that later progressed to Graves' ophthalmopathy. Material: blood. CDR3 in amino acids: CASSPWTGLGSPLHF. As DNA, the CDR3 is TGTGCCAGCAGCCCTTGGACAGGGCTAGGTTCACCCCTCCACTTT.